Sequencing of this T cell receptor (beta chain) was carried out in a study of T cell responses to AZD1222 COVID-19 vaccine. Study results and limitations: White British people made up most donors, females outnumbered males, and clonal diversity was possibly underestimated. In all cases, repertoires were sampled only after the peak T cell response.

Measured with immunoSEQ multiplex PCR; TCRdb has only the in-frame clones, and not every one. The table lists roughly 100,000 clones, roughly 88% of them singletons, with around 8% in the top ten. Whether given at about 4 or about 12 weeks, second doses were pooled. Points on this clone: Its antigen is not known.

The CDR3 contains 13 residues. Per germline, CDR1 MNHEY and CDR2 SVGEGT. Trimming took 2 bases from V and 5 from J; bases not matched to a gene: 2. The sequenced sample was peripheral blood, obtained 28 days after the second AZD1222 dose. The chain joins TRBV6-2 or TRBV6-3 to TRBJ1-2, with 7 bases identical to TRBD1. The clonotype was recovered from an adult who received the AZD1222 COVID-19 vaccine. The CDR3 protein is CASSYDREYGYTF. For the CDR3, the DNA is TGTGCCAGCAGTTACGACAGGGAATATGGCTACACCTTC.